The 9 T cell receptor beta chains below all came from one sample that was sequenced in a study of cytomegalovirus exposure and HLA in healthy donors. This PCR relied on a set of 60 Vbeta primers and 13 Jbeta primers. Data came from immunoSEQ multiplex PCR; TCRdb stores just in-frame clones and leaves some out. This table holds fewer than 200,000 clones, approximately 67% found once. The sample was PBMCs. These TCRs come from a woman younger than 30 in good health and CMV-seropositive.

The CDR3 bases are TGTGCCAGCAGTGGGGACTACCCGGGTGAGCAGTACTTC. Encoded protein: CASSGDYPGEQYF. The chain has TRBV6-5 and TRBJ2-7, with 7 bases aligning to TRBD2. Germline assignment: CDR1 MNHEY and CDR2 SVGAGI. J was trimmed by 7 bases and V by 5 bases; bases with no gene match: 8. This CDR3 contains 13 residues.

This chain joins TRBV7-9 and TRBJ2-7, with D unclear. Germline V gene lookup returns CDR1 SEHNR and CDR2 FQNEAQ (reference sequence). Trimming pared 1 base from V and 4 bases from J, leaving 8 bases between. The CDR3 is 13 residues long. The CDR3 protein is CASSLDGDYEQYF. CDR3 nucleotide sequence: TGTGCCAGCAGCTTAGACGGAGATTACGAGCAGTACTTC.

This chain's CDR3 is CASSPPSIAGSPYNEQFF. CDR3 sequence (DNA): TGTGCCAGCTCACCACCCAGTATAGCGGGCTCCCCCTACAATGAGCAGTTCTTC. The chain couples TRBV18 to TRBJ2-1; TRBD2 agrees at 7 bases. CDR1 is KGHSH, CDR2 LQKENI, per germline. This CDR3 contains 18 residues. V trimming: 0 bases; J trimming: 2 bases; junction bases outside the gene matches: 10.

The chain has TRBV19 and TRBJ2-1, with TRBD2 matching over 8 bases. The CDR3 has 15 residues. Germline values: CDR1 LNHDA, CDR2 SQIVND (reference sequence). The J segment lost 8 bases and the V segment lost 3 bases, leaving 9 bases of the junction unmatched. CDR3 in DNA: TGTGCCAGTAGTATGTACCGGGAGGGCCACGATGAGCAGTTCTTC. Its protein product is CASSMYREGHDEQFF.

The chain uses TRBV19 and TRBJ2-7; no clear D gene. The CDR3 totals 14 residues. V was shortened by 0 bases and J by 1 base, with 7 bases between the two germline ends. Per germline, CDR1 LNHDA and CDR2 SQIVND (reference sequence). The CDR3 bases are TGTGCCAGTAGTATAGACCGCGCATCCTACGAGCAGTACTTC. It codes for CASSIDRASYEQYF.

As DNA, the CDR3 is TGTGCCAGCTCACCATCTGGGACAGGGGGAGGGAACACTGAAGCTTTCTTT. Its translation: CASSPSGTGGGNTEAFF. The V call is TRBV18, the J call TRBJ1-1; 11 bases line up with TRBD1. CDR3 length: 17 residues. CDR1 and CDR2 (germline): KGHSH, LQKENI. V was clipped by 2 bases and J by 1 base; unmatched bases: 6.

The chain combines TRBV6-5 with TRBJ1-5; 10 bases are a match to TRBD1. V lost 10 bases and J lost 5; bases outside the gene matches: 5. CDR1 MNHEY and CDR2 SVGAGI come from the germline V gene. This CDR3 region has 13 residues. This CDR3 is CATGQGKDQPQHF. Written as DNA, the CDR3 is TGTGCCACGGGACAGGGGAAAGATCAGCCCCAGCATTTT.

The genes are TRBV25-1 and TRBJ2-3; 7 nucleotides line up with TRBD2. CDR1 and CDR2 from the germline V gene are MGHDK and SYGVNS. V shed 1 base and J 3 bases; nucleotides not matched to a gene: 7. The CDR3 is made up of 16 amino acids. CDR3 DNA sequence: TGTGCCAGCAGTGAATGGGCTAGCGGTAAAACAGATACGCAGTATTTT. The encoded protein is CASSEWASGKTDTQYF.

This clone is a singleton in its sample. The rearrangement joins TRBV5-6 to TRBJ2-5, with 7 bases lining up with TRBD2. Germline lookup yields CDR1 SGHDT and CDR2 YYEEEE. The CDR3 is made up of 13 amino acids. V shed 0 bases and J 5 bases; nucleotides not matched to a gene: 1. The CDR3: CASSLAGGETQYF. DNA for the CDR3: TGTGCCAGCAGCTTGGCCGGGGGGGAGACCCAGTACTTC.